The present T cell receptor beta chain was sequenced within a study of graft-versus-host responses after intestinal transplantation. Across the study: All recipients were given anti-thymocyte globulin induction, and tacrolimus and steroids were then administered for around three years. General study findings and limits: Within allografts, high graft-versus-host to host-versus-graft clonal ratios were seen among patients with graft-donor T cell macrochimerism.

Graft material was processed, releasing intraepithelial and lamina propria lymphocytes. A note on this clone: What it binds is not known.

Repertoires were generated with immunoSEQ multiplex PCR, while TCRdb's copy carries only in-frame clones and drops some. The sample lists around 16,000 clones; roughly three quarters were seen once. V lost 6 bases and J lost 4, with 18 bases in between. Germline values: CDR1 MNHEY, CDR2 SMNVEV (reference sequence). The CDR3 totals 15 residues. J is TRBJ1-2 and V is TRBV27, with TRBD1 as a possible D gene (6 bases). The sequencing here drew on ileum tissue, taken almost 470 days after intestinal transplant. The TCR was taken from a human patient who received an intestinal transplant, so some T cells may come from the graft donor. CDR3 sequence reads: CASRPLSGAAYGYTF. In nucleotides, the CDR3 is TGTGCCAGCAGGCCCCTCTCGGGGGCAGCCTATGGCTACACCTTC.